Listed here is a single T cell receptor beta chain. The data belong to a study of cytomegalovirus exposure and HLA in healthy donors. The primer mix had 60 Vbeta and 13 Jbeta primers. Sequencing was performed with immunoSEQ multiplex PCR; in TCRdb, only in-frame clones are kept and a portion is missing. This table holds about 94,000 clones, 50% to 75% found once. The source material was PBMCs. The origin of this receptor is a man under 40 in good health and CMV-seronegative.

The CDR3 region is CATSRVDRGGNTIYF. The CDR3 nucleotides read TGTGCCACCAGCAGGGTGGACAGGGGTGGAAACACCATATATTTT. The chain recombines TRBV15 with TRBJ1-3, with TRBD1 matching over 9 bases. CDR1 LNHNV and CDR2 YYDKDF come from the germline V gene (reference sequence). This CDR3 is built from 15 residues. With V trimmed by 3 bases and J by 3 bases, 3 bases remained unmatched.